This TCR beta chain derives from a study of OX40 agonist ivuxolimab in advanced cancers. About the study: In this cohort, patients received ivuxolimab, an agonistic anti-OX40 (CD134) antibody.

Study results and caveats: CD8+ T cells were the subset that, on average, had more expanded clones than CD4+.

Assay: immunoSEQ multiplex PCR; the TCRdb copy retains only in-frame clones and omits some. The table lists around 80,000 clones, approximately 89% of them singletons, with roughly 0.17% in the top ten. This CDR3 contains 15 residues. V gave up 5 bases and J gave up 5 bases; unmatched junction bases: 5. The V gene's germline CDR1 is WNHNN and CDR2 SYGVQD (reference sequence). About this clone: Its target is not known.

The TCR sequence derives from an adult with an advanced solid tumor such as melanoma, head and neck, liver or kidney cancer. The sample was CD4+ or CD8+ T cells sorted from blood, taken in a trial of the OX40 agonist ivuxolimab. This chain joins TRBV10-1 and TRBJ2-1; 11 bases match TRBD2. The CDR3 sequence: CASSMGLAVNNEQFF. The CDR3, as DNA: TGCGCCAGCAGTATGGGACTAGCGGTGAACAATGAGCAGTTCTTC.